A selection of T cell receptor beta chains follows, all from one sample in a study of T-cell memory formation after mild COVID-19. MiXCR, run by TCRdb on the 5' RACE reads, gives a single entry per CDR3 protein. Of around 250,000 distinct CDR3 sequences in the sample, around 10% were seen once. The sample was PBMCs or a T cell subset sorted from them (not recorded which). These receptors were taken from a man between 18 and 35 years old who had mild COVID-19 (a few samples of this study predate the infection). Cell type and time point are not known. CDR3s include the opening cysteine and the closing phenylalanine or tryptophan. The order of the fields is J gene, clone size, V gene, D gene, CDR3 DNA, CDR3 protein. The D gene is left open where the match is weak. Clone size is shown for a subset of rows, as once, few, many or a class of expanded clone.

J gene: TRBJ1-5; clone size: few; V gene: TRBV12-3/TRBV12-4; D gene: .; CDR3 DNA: TGTGCCAGCGGTCAACCCCAGCATTTT; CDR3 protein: CASGQPQHF
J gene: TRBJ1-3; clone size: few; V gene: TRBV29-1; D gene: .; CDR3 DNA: TGCAGCGTTGCGCCCTCTGGAAACACCATATATTTT; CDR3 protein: CSVAPSGNTIYF
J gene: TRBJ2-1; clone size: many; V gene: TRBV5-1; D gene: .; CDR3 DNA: TGCGCCAGCAGCGCCCAGGGAGCCAATGAGCAGTTCTTC; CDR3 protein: CASSAQGANEQFF
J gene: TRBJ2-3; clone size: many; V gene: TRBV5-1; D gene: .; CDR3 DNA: TGCGCCAGCAGCTCCCCTGGGCCAGATACGCAGTATTTT; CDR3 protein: CASSSPGPDTQYF
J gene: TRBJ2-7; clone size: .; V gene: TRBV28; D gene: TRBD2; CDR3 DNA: TGTGCCAGCCGTAGCGGGGTCTACGAGCAGTACTTC; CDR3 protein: CASRSGVYEQYF
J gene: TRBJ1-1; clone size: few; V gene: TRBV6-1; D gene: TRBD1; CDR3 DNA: TGTGCCAGCAGTGAGCGACAGGGGTGGAACACTGAAGCTTTCTTT; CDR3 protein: CASSERQGWNTEAFF
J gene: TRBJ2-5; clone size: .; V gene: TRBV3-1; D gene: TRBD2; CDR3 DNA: TGTGCCAGCAGCCTTACTTCTAGCGGAGAGACCCAGTACTTC; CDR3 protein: CASSLTSSGETQYF
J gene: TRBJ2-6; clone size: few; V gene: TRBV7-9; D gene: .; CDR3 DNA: TGTGCCAGCAGCTATATTCTCTCTGGGGCCAACGTCCTGACTTTC; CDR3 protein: CASSYILSGANVLTF
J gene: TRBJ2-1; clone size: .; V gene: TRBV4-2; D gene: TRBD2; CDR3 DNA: TGTGCCAGCAGCCAAGATTGGCTAGCGGGTTCAATAAATGAGCAGTTCTTC; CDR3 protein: CASSQDWLAGSINEQFF
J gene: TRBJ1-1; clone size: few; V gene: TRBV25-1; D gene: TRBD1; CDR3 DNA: TGTGCCAGCAGTGACCTACCGGGACAGGGGGGCACTGAAGCTTTCTTT; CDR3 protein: CASSDLPGQGGTEAFF
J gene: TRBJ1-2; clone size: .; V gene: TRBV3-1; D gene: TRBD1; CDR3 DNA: TGTGCCAGCAGCCCCAGGACAGGGCCTGCCGCCTCCTATGGCTACACCTTC; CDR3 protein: CASSPRTGPAASYGYTF
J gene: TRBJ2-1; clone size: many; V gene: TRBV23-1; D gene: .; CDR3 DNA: TGCGCCAGCAGTCGGCCCGGGGACAATGAGCAGTTCTTC; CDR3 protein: CASSRPGDNEQFF
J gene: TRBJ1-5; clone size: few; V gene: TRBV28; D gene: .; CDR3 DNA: TGTGCCAGCAGTTTATTCTCCCTATCCCCGGCTAGCAATCAGCCCCAGCATTTT; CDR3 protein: CASSLFSLSPASNQPQHF
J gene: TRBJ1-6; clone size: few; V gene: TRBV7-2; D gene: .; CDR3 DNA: TGTGCCAGCAGTTTTCCACGCGATGTTTTCCTACCCCATTCACCCCTCCACTTT; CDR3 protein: CASSFPRDVFLPHSPLHF
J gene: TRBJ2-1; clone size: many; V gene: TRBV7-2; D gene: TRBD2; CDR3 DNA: TGTGCCAGCAGTCCCATAGCGGGGTTATACAATGAGCAGTTCTTC; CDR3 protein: CASSPIAGLYNEQFF
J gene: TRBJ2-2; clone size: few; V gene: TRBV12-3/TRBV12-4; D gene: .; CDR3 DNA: TGTGCCAGCACCCCCCAGGGAGCTACCGGGGAGCTGTTTTTT; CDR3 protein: CASTPQGATGELFF
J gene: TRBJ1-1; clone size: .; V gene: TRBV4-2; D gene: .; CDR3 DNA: TGTGCCAGCAGCCCTCCGCCGAACACTGAAGCTTTCTTT; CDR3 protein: CASSPPPNTEAFF
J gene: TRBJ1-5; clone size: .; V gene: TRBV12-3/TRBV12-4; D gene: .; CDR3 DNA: TGTGCCAGCAGTAAGACCAGTTGGATCAATCAGCCCCAGCATTTT; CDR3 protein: CASSKTSWINQPQHF
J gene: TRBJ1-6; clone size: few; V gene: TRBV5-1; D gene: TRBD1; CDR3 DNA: TGCGCCAGCAGCTCCCAGGGGGGACAGGGGGATTCACCCCTCCACTTT; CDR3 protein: CASSSQGGQGDSPLHF
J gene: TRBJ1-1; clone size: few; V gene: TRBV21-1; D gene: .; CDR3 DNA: TGTGCCAGCAGCAATACACAGGCGAACACTGAAGCTTTCTTT; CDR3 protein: CASSNTQANTEAFF
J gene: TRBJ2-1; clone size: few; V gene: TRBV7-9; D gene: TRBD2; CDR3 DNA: TGTGCCAGCAGCCGCGGGGGGCTCCTTTCCTACAATGAGCAGTTCTTC; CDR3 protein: CASSRGGLLSYNEQFF
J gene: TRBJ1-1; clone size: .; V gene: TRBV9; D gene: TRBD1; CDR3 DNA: TGTGCCAGCAGCACGACAGGGATGAACACTGAAGCTTTCTTT; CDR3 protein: CASSTTGMNTEAFF
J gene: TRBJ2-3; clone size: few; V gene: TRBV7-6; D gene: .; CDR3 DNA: TGTGCCAGCAGCCCGGGTGGCGCAGATACGCAGTATTTT; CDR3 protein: CASSPGGADTQYF
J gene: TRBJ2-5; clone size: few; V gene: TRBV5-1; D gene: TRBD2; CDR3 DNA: TGCGCCAGCAGCTTGCTTCCGGGGGGAGGTGAGACCCAGTACTTC; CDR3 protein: CASSLLPGGGETQYF
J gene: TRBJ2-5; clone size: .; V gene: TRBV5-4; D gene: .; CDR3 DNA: TGTGCCAGCAGCCCCACGGCCGCCCGCGGGGAGACCCAGTACTTC; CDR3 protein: CASSPTAARGETQYF
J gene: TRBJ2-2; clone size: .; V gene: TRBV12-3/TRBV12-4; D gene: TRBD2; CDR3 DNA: TGTGCCAGCAGTTTAGGTTACCGGACTAGCTACACCGGGGAGCTGTTTTTT; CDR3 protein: CASSLGYRTSYTGELFF
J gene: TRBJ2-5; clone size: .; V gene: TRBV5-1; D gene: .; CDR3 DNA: TGCGCCAGCAGAGTCGGGGGGCAGGAGACCCAGTACTTC; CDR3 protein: CASRVGGQETQYF
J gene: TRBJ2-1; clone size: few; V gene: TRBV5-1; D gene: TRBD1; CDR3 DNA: TGCGCCAGCAGCTTTGGACAGGGGTACAATGAGCAGTTCTTC; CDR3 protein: CASSFGQGYNEQFF
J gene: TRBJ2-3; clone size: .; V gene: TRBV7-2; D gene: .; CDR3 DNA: TGTGCCAGCAGCTTAAGGGTGCGCGATACGCAGTATTTT; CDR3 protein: CASSLRVRDTQYF
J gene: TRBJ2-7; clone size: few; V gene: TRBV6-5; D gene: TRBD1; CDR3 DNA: TGTGCCAGCAGACCCACAGGGGTCCACGAGCAGTACTTC; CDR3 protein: CASRPTGVHEQYF
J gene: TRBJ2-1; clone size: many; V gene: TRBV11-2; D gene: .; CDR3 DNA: TGTGCCAGCAGCTTGGGGATTCGCGATGAGCAGTTCTTC; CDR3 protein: CASSLGIRDEQFF
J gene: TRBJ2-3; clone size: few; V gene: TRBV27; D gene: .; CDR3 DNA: TGTGCCAGCAGTTTACGGGGTTGGGGTACGCAGTATTTT; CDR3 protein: CASSLRGWGTQYF
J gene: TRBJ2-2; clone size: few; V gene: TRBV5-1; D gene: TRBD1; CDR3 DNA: TGCGCCAGCAGCGAGGGGACAGGGGCCGGGGAGCTGTTTTTT; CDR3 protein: CASSEGTGAGELFF
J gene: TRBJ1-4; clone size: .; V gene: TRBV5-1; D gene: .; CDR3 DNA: TGCGCCAGCAGCTTGGAACCCCTGTGGGGTGAAAAACTGTTTTTT; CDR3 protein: CASSLEPLWGEKLFF
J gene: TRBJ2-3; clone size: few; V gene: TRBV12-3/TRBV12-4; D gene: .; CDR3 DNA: TGTGCCAGTGAAACAGGGCCGGCAGATACGCAGTATTTT; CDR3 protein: CASETGPADTQYF
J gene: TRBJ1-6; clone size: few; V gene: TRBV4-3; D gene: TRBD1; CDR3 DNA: TGCGCCAGCAGCCTGGACAGGGTATCCTCCTATAATTCACCCCTCCACTTT; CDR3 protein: CASSLDRVSSYNSPLHF
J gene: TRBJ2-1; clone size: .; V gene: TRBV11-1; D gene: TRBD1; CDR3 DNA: TGTGCCAGCATCAAGGGACAGGGTTTAACTGCTGAGCAGTTCTTC; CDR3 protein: CASIKGQGLTAEQFF
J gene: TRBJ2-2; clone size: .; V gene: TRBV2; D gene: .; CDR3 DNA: TGTGCCAGCAGCCTCCGAACCGGGACACCCGGGGAGCTGTTTTTT; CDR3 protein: CASSLRTGTPGELFF
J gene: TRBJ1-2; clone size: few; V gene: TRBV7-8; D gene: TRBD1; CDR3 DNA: TGTGCCAGCAGCCCTCCGGGACAGAACAACTATGGCTACACCTTC; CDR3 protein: CASSPPGQNNYGYTF
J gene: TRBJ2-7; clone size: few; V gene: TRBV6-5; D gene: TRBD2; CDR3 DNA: TGTGCCAGCAGTTATCGGACTAGCGGGGGAAGCGAGCAGTACTTC; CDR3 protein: CASSYRTSGGSEQYF
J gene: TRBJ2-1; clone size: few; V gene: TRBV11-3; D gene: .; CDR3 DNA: TGTGCCAGCAGCTTAAGGGCGGGAACATACAATGAGCAGTTCTTC; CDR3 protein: CASSLRAGTYNEQFF
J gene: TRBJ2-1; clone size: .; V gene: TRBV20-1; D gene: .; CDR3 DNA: TGCAGTGCGTCGCGGATGTCGGGGAATGAGCAGTTCTTC; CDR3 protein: CSASRMSGNEQFF
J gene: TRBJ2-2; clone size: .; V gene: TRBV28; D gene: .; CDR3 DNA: TGTGCCAGCAGATCGGCCAGGGTGAACACCGGGGAGCTGTTTTTT; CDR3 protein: CASRSARVNTGELFF
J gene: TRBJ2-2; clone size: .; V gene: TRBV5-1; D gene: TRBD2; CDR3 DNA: TGCGCCAGCAGCTTGACTAGCGGGGGGGCCGCCGGGGAGCTGTTTTTT; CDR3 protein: CASSLTSGGAAGELFF
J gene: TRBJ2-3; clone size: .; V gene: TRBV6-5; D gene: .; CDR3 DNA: TGTGCCAGCAGTTTGGGGGCTAGCTGGGGGCGGGATACGCAGTATTTT; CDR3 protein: CASSLGASWGRDTQYF
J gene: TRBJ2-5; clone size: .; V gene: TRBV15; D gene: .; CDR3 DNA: TGTGCCACCAGCAGAGTCTTAAGGGCAGCCCCAGAGACCCAGTACTTC; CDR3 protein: CATSRVLRAAPETQYF
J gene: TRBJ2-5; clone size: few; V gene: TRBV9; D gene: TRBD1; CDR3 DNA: TGTGCCAGCAGCGTAGCCCGGGACAGGGGGCAAGGAGAGACCCAGTACTTC; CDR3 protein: CASSVARDRGQGETQYF
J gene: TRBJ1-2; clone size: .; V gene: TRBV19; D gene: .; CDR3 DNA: TGTGCCAGTAGTGGTCCCAGAACGGATGGCTACACCTTC; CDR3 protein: CASSGPRTDGYTF
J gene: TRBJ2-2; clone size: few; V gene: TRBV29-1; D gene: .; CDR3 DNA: TGCAGCGTTGAAGTCTTAGGGCAGAACACCGGGGAGCTGTTTTTT; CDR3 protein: CSVEVLGQNTGELFF
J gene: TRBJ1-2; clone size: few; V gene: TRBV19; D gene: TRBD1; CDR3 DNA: TGTGCCAGTAGTATAACACACAGGGGTCACTATGGCTACACCTTC; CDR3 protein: CASSITHRGHYGYTF
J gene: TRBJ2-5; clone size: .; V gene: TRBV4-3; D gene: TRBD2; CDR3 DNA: TGCGCCAGCAGCCAGAGCGGGGGGGGTATTCAAGAGACCCAGTACTTC; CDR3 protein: CASSQSGGGIQETQYF